This T cell receptor (beta chain) originates from a study of T cells in Graves' hyperthyroidism and ophthalmopathy. Study-wide findings and caveats: The blood repertoire included most of the expanded thyroid clonotypes above 0.001.

Hyperthyroidism in the patients, aged 18 to 65, was newly diagnosed and under 2 months in duration. Fresh peripheral blood, around 10 ml of it, supplied the PBMCs. To note about this clonotype: Its target is not known.

TCR beta CDR3 sequences were amplified from RNA transcripts. HTBI primers were employed in a first-round RT-PCR of the TCR CDR3. MiXCR, applied by TCRdb to the multiplex PCR reads, yields one record per CDR3 protein. The data contain around 800,000 distinct CDR3 sequences, more than 30% of them singletons. Germline V gene sequence: CDR1 LNHDA, CDR2 SQIVND (reference sequence). V lost 10 bases and J lost 1, with 13 bases in between. CDR3 length: 13 residues. The chain uses TRBV19 and TRBJ1-1; D perhaps matches TRBD1 (6 bases). Sequenced: blood. The sequence came from a man aged 18 to 29 with Graves' hyperthyroidism. In nucleotides, the CDR3 is TGTGCCACAGAGGACAGTTGGAACACTGAAGCTTTCTTT. This sequence encodes CATEDSWNTEAFF.